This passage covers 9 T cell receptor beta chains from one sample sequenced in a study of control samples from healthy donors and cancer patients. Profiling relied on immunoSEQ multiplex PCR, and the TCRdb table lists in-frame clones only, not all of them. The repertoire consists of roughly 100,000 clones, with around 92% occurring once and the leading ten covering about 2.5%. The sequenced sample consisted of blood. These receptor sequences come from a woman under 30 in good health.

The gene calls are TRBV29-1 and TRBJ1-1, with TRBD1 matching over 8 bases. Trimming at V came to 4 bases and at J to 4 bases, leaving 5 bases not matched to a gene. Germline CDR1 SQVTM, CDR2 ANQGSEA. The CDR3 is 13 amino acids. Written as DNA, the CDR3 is TGCAGCGTTGCGACAGGGGCGCTCACTGAAGCTTTCTTT. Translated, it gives CSVATGALTEAFF.

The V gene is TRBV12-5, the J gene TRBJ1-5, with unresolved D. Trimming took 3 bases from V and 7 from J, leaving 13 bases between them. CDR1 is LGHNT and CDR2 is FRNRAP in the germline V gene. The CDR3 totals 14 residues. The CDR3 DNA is TGTGCTAGTGGTTTAGGGAGTTTCGGACAGCCCCAGCATTTT. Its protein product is CASGLGSFGQPQHF.

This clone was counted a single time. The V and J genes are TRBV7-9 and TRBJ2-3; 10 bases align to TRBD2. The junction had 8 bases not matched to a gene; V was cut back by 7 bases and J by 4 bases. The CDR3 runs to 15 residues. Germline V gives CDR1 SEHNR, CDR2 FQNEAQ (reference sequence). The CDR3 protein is CASNLWGLASDTQYF. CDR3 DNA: TGTGCCAGCAACCTCTGGGGACTAGCGTCAGATACGCAGTATTTT.

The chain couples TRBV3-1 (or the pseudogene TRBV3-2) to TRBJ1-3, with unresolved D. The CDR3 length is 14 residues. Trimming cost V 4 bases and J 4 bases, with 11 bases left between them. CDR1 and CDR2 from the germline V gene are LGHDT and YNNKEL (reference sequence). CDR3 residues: CASSLTLTGNTIYF. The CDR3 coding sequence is TGTGCCAGCAGCCTGACATTAACAGGAAACACCATATATTTT.

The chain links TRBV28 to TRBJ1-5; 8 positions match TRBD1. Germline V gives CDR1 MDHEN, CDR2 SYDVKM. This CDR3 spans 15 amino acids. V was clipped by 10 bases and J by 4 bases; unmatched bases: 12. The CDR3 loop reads CATLTPGQANQPQHF. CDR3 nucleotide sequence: TGTGCCACCCTCACTCCGGGACAGGCTAATCAGCCCCAGCATTTT.

CDR3 nucleotide sequence: TGTGCCAGCAGCCGCAGAACAGGGGGCTATGAAAAACTGTTTTTT. Protein product: CASSRRTGGYEKLFF. The chain has TRBV3-1 (or the pseudogene TRBV3-2) and TRBJ1-4, with 9 bases fitting TRBD1. Germline assignment: CDR1 LGHDT and CDR2 YNNKEL (reference sequence). Unmatched junction bases numbered 6, after V lost 4 bases and J lost 6 bases. This CDR3 has 15 residues.

CDR3 DNA: TGCGCCAGCAGCTTGCGCCGGACAGGGACTCAAGAGACCCAGTACTTC. This encodes CASSLRRTGTQETQYF. The chain combines TRBV5-1 with TRBJ2-5; 8 positions agree with TRBD1. The CDR3 totals 16 residues. The V and J ends lost 1 base and 2 bases, in that order; junction bases with no gene match: 7. CDR1 is SGHRS, CDR2 YFSETQ, per germline.

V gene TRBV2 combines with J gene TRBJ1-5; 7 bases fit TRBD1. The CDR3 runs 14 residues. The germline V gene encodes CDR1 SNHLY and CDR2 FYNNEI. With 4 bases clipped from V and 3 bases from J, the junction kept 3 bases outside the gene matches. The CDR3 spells CASSVGGFNQPQHF. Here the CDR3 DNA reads TGTGCCAGCAGTGTAGGGGGCTTCAATCAGCCCCAGCATTTT.

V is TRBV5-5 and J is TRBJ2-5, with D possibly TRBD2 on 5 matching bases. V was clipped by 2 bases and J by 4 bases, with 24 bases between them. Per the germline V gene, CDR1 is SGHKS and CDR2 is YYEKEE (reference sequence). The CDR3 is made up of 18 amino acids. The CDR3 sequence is CASSFGGGVSTRVETQYF. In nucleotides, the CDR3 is TGTGCCAGCAGCTTTGGAGGTGGGGTTTCGACAAGGGTAGAGACCCAGTACTTC. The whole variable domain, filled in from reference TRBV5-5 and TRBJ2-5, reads DAGVTQSPTHLIKTRGQQVTLRCSPISGHKSVSWYQQVLGQGPQFIFQYYEKEERGRGNFPDRFSARQFPNYSSELNVNALLLGDSALYLCASSFGGGVSTRVETQYFGPGTRLLVL.